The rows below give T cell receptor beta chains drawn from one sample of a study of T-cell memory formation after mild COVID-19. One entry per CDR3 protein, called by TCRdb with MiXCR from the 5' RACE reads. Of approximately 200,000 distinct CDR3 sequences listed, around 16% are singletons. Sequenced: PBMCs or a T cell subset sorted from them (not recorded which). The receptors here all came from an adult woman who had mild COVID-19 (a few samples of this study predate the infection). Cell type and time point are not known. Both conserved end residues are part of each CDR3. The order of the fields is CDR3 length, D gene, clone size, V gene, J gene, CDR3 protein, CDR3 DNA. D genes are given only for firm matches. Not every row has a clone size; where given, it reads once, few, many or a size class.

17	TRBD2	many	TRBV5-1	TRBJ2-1	CASSATGGRGTYNEQFF	TGCGCCAGCAGCGCTACGGGGGGACGGGGGACCTACAATGAGCAGTTCTTC
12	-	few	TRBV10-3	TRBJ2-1	CAISSGNGEQFF	TGTGCCATCAGTTCCGGGAACGGGGAGCAGTTCTTC
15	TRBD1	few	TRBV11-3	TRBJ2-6	CASSGQGSGANVLTF	TGTGCCAGCAGCGGACAGGGCTCTGGGGCCAACGTCCTGACTTTC
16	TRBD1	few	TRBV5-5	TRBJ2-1	CASSLEWTGFYNEQFF	TGTGCCAGCAGCTTGGAGTGGACAGGGTTTTACAATGAGCAGTTCTTC
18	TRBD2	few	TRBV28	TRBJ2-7	CASSPRLAGGPMAEEQYF	TGTGCCAGCAGTCCGAGACTAGCGGGAGGGCCAATGGCGGAGGAGCAGTACTTC
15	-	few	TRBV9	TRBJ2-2	CASSGEGGWTGELFF	TGTGCCAGCAGCGGAGAGGGAGGATGGACCGGGGAGCTGTTTTTT
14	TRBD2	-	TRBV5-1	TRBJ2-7	CASSSGGLTDEQYF	TGCGCCAGCAGCTCGGGGGGACTAACTGACGAGCAGTACTTC
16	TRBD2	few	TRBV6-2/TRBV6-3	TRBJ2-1	CASRTVGLANYNEQFF	TGTGCCAGCAGAACGGTGGGACTAGCGAACTACAATGAGCAGTTCTTC
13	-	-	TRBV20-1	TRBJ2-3	CSVGRAFTDTQYF	TGCAGTGTGGGTCGGGCATTCACAGATACGCAGTATTTT
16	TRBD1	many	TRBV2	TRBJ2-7	CASSEFSGQGAYEQYF	TGTGCCAGCAGTGAATTTTCGGGACAGGGGGCGTATGAGCAGTACTTC
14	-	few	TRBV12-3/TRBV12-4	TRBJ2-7	CASSFGGNPYEQYF	TGTGCCAGCAGTTTTGGGGGAAACCCCTACGAGCAGTACTTC
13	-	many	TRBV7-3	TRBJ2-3	CASSRANTDTQYF	TGTGCCAGCAGCAGGGCTAACACAGATACGCAGTATTTT
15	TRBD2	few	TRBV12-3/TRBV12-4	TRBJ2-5	CASSQGLAGAETQYF	TGTGCCAGCAGTCAAGGACTAGCGGGAGCGGAGACCCAGTACTTC
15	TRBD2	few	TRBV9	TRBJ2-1	CASSVGEEAGGRQFF	TGTGCCAGCAGCGTAGGTGAGGAGGCCGGGGGGAGGCAGTTCTTC
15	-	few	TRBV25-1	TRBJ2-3	CASSEGGSGTDTQYF	TGTGCCAGCAGTGAAGGAGGTAGCGGCACAGATACGCAGTATTTT
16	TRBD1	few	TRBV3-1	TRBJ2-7	CASSQSPGTGLNEQYF	TGTGCCAGCAGCCAATCGCCCGGGACAGGGCTCAACGAGCAGTACTTC
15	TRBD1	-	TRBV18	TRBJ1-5	CASSLGTGGVQPQHF	TGTGCCAGCTCACTAGGGACAGGAGGGGTTCAGCCCCAGCATTTT
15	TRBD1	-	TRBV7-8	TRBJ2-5	CASSLVRGQWVVQYF	TGTGCCAGCAGCTTAGTCAGGGGGCAGTGGGTTGTCCAGTACTTC
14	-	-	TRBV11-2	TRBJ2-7	CASRIGGGRDEQYF	TGTGCCAGCAGGATAGGGGGGGGCCGGGACGAGCAGTACTTC
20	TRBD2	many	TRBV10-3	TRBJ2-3	CAISESGLAGRTTYTDTQYF	TGTGCCATCAGTGAGTCGGGACTAGCGGGGCGGACCACCTACACAGATACGCAGTATTTT
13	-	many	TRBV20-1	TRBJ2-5	CSASPTRFGTQYF	TGCAGTGCTAGCCCTACTAGATTCGGGACCCAGTACTTC
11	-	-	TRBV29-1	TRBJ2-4	CSVVSKNIQYF	TGCAGCGTTGTTTCTAAAAACATTCAGTACTTC
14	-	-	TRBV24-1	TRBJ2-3	CATNAGTFTDTQYF	TGTGCCACCAACGCAGGGACCTTCACAGATACGCAGTATTTT
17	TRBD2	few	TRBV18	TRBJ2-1	CASSPLGGSGGYNEQFF	TGTGCCAGCTCCCCCCTCGGTGGTAGCGGGGGATACAATGAGCAGTTCTTC
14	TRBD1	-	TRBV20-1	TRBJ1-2	CSASSRGRGGGYTF	TGCAGTGCTAGTAGCAGGGGGCGCGGGGGTGGCTACACCTTC
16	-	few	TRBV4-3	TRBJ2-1	CASSQDLGKRGHEQFF	TGCGCCAGCAGCCAAGATTTGGGCAAGAGGGGCCATGAGCAGTTCTTC
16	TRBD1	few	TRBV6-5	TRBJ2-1	CASSSLGGDRYNEQFF	TGTGCCAGCAGTTCCTTAGGGGGCGACAGATACAATGAGCAGTTCTTC
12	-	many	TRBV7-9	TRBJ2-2	CASSLYTGELFF	TGTGCCAGCAGCCTTTACACCGGGGAGCTGTTTTTT
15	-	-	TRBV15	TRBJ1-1	CATSRPGRQNTEAFF	TGTGCCACCAGCAGACCGGGACGGCAGAACACTGAAGCTTTCTTT
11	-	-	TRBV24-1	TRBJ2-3	CATSLADTQYF	TGTGCCACCAGCCTAGCAGATACGCAGTATTTT
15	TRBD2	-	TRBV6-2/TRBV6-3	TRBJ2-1	CASMGPGLADNEQFF	TGTGCCAGCATGGGCCCGGGACTAGCGGACAATGAGCAGTTCTTC
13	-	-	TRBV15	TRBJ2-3	CATSPGGTDTQYF	TGTGCCACCAGCCCGGGAGGCACAGATACGCAGTATTTT
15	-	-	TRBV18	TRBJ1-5	CASSPSGPSNQPQHF	TGTGCCAGCTCACCCTCGGGGCCTAGCAATCAGCCCCAGCATTTT
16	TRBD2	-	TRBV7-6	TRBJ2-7	CASSLVPSGRADEQYF	TGTGCCAGCAGCTTAGTCCCCAGCGGGAGGGCCGACGAGCAGTACTTC